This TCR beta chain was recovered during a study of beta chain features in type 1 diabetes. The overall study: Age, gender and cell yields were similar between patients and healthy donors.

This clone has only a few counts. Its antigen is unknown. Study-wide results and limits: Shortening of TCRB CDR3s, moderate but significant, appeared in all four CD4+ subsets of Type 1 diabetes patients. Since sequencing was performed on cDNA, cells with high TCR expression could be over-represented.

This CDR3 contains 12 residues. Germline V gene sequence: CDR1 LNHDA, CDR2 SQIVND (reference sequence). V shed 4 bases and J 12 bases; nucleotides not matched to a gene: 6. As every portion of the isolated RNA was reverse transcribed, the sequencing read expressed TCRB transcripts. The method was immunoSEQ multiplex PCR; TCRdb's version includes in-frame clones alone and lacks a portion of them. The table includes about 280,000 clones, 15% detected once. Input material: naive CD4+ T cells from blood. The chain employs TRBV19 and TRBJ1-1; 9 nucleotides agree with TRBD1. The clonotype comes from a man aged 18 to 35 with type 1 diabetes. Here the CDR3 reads CASSNRQGESFF. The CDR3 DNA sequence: TGTGCCAGTAGTAATCGACAGGGGGAGTCTTTCTTT. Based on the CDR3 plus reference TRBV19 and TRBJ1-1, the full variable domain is DGGITQSPKYLFRKEGQNVTLSCEQNLNHDAMYWYRQDPGQGLRLIYYSQIVNDFQKGDIAEGYSVSREKKESFPLTVTSAQKNPTAFYLCASSNRQGESFFGQGTRLTVV.